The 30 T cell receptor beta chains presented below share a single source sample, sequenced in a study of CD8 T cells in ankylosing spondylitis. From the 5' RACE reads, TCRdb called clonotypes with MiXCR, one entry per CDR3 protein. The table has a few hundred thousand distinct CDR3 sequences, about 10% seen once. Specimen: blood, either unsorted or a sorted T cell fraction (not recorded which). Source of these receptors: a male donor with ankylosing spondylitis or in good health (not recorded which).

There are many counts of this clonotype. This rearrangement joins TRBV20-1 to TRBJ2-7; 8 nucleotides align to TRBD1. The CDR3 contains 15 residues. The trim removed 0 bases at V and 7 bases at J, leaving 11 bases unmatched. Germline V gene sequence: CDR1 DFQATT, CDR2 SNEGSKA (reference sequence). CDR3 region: CSARDPDRGPREQYF. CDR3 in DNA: TGCAGTGCTAGAGATCCCGACAGGGGCCCCCGGGAGCAGTACTTC.

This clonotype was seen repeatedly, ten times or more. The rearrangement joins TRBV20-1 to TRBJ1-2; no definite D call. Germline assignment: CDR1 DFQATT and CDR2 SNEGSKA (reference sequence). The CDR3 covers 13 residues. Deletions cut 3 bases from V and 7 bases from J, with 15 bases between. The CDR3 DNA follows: TGCAGTGCTAGGGGAATTAGGGATGCTGGCTACACCTTC. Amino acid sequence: CSARGIRDAGYTF.

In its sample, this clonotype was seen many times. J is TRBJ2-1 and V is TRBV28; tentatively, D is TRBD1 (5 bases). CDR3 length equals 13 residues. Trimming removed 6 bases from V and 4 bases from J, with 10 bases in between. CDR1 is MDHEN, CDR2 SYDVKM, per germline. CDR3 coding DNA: TGTGCCAGCAGAACTGACAGTTACAATGAGCAGTTCTTC. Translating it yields CASRTDSYNEQFF. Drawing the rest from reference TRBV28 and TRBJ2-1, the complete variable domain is DVKVTQSSRYLVKRTGEKVFLECVQDMDHENMFWYRQDPGLGLRLIYFSYDVKMKEKGDIPEGYSVSREKKERFSLILESASTNQTSMYLCASRTDSYNEQFFGPGTRLTVL.

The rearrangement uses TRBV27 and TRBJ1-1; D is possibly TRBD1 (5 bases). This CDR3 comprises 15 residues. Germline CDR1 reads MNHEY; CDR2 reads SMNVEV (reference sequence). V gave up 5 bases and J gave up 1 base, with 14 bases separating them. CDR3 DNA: TGTGCCAGCAGTCCCTTGACAGAGGAGAACACTGAAGCTTTCTTT. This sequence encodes CASSPLTEENTEAFF.

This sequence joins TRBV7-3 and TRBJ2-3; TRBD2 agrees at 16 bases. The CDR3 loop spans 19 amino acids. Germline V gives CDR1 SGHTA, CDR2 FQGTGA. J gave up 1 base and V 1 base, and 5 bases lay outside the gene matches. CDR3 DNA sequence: TGTGCCAGCAGCTTAATGGGGACTAGCGGGGGGGCGGGCACAGATACGCAGTATTTT. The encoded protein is CASSLMGTSGGAGTDTQYF.

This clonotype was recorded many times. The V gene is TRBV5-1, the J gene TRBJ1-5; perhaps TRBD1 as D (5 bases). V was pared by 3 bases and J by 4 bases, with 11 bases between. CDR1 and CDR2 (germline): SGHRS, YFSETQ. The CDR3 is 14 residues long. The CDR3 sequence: CASSSGASNQPQHF. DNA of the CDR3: TGCGCCAGCAGCTCCGGGGCGTCGAATCAGCCCCAGCATTTT.

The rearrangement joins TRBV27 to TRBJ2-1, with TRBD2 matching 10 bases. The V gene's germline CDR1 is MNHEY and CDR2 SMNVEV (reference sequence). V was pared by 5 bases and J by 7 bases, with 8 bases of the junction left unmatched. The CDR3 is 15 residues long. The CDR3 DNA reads TGTGCCAGCAGTCCCCCGGGACTAGCGCGTAATGAGCAGTTCTTC. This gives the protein CASSPPGLARNEQFF.

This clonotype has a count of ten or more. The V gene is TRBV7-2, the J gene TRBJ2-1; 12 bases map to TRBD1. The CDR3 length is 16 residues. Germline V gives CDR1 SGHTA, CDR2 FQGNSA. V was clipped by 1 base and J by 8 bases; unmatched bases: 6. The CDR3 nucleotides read TGTGCCAGCAGCTTAGATGGGACAGGGGGCTTAGATGAGCAGTTCTTC. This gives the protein CASSLDGTGGLDEQFF.

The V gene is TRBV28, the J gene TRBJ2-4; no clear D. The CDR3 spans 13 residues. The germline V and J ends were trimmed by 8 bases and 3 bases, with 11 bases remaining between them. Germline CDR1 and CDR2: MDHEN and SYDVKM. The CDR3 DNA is TGTGCCAGCCACGAATGGGGCAAAAACATTCAGTACTTC. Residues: CASHEWGKNIQYF. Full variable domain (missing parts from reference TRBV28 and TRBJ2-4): DVKVTQSSRYLVKRTGEKVFLECVQDMDHENMFWYRQDPGLGLRLIYFSYDVKMKEKGDIPEGYSVSREKKERFSLILESASTNQTSMYLCASHEWGKNIQYFGAGTRLSVL.

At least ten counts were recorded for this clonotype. CDR3 protein: CSAPGPHSNTEAFF. The CDR3, as DNA: TGCAGTGCCCCCGGGCCTCACTCGAACACTGAAGCTTTCTTT. This sequence joins TRBV20-1 and TRBJ1-1; D remains unclear. The V end was cut by 6 bases, the J end by 1 base, with 15 bases between. The V gene's germline CDR1 is DFQATT and CDR2 SNEGSKA (reference sequence). This CDR3 region has 14 residues.

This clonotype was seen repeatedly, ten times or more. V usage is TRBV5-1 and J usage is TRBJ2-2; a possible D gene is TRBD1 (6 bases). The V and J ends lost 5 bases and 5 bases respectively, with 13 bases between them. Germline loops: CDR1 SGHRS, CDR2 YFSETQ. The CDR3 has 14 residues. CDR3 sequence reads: CASRTLTGTGELFF. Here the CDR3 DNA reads TGCGCCAGCAGGACCTTAACAGGGACCGGGGAGCTGTTTTTT.

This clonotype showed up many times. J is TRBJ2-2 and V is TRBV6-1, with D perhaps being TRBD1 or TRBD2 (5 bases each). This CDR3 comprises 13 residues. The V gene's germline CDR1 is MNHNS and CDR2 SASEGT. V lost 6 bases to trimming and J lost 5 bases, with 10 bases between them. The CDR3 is CASSWGSTGELFF. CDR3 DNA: TGTGCCAGCAGCTGGGGGTCTACCGGGGAGCTGTTTTTT.

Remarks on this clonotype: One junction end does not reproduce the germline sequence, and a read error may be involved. CDR3: CASSALTSGGAIF. The CDR3 bases are TGTGCCAGCAGCGCCCTGACTAGCGGAGGGGCGATCTTC. This chain joins TRBV9 and TRBJ2-1; 9 positions match TRBD2. Germline V CDR1 and CDR2: SGDLS, YYNGEE. The CDR3 has 13 amino acids.

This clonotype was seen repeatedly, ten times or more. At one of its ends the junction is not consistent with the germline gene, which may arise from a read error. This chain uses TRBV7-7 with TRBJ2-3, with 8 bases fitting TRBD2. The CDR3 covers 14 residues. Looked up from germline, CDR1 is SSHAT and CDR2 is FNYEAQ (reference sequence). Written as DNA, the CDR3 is TGTGCTAGCAGCTTGTCGGGGGGGCCGGATACGCAGTATTTT. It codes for CASSLSGGPDTQYF.

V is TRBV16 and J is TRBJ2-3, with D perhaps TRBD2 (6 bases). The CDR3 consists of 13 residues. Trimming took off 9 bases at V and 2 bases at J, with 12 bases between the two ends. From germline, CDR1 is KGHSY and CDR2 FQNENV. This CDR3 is CASRRDFTDTQYF. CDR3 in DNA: TGTGCCAGTCGGAGGGACTTCACAGATACGCAGTATTTT. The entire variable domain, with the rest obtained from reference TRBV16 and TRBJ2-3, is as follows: GEEVAQTPKHLVRGEGQKAKLYCAPIKGHSYVFWYQQVLKNEFKFLISFQNENVFDETGMPKERFSAKCLPNSPCSLEIQATKLEDSAVYFCASRRDFTDTQYFGPGTRLTVL.

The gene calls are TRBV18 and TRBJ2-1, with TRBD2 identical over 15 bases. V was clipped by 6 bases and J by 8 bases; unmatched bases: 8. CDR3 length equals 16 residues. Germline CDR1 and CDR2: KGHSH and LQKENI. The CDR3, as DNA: TGTGCCAGCTCCCCAGGACTAGCGGGGGGGCAGGATGAGCAGTTCTTC. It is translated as CASSPGLAGGQDEQFF.

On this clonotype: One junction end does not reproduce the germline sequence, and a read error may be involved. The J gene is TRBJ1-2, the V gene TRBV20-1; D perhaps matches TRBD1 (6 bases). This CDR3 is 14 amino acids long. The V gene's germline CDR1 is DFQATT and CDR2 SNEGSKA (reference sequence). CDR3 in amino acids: CSARDPTGNYGDSF. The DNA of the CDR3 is TGCAGTGCTAGAGACCCGACAGGAAACTATGGCGACTCCTTC.

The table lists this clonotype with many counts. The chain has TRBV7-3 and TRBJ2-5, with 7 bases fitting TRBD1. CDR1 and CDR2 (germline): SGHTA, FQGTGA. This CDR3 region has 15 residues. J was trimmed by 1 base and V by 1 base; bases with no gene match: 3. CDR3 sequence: CASSLNPGGQETQYF. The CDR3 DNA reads TGTGCCAGCAGCTTAAATCCAGGGGGCCAAGAGACCCAGTACTTC.

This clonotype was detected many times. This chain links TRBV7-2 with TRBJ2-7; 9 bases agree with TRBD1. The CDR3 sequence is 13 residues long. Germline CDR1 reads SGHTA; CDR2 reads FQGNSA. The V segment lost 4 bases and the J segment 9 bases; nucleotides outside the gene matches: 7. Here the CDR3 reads CASSSRDRVSQYF. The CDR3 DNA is TGTGCCAGCAGCTCAAGGGACAGGGTGTCGCAGTACTTC.

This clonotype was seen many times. The CDR3: CASSLDLDSGNTIYF. DNA of the CDR3: TGCGCCAGCAGCTTGGATTTGGACTCTGGAAACACCATATATTTT. This chain links TRBV5-1 with TRBJ1-3; D ambiguous. CDR3 length: 15 residues. Trimming cost V 0 bases and J 0 bases, with 7 bases left between them. CDR1 and CDR2 (germline): SGHRS, YFSETQ.

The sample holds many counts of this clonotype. In nucleotides, the CDR3 is TGTGCCAGCAGTCGAGATAGGGGGGCAGGAGATACGCAGTATTTT. Amino acid sequence: CASSRDRGAGDTQYF. The gene calls are TRBV7-8 and TRBJ2-3; D possibly matches TRBD1 or TRBD2 (6 bases each). V lost 6 bases and J lost 5, with 18 bases in between. Germline CDR1 and CDR2: SGHVS and FQNEAQ. This CDR3 region has 15 residues.

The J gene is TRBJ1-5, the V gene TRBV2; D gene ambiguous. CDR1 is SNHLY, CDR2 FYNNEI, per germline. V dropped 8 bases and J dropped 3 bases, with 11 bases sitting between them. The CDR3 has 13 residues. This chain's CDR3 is CASVAVTNQPQHF. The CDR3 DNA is TGTGCCAGCGTCGCGGTCACCAATCAGCCCCAGCATTTT.

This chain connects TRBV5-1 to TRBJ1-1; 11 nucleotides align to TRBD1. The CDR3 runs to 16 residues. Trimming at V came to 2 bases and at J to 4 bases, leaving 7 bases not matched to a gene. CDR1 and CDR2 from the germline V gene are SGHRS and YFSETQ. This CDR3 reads CASSFSGTGGFTEAFF. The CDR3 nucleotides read TGCGCCAGCAGCTTTTCCGGGACAGGGGGTTTCACTGAAGCTTTCTTT.

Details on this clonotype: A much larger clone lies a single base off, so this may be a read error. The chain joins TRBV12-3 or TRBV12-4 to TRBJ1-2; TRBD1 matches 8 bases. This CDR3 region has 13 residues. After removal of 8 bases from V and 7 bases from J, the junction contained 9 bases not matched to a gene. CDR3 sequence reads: CASGRQGAIGYTF. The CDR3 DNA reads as TGTGCCAGCGGTCGCCAGGGGGCGATTGGCTACACCTTC.

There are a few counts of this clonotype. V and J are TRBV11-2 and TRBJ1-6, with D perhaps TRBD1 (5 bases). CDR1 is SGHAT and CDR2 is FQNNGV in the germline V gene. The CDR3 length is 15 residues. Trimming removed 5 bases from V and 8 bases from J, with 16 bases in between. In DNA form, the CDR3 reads TGTGCCAGCAGCGGGTCAGGGCGACGGGATTCACCCCTCCACTTT. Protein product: CASSGSGRRDSPLHF.

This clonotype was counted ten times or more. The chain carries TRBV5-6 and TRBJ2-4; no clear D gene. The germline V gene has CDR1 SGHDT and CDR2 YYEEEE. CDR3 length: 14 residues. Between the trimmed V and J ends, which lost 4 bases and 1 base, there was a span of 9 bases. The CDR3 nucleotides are TGTGCCAGCAGCCCGGGCCCTGCCAAAAACATTCAGTACTTC. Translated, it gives CASSPGPAKNIQYF.

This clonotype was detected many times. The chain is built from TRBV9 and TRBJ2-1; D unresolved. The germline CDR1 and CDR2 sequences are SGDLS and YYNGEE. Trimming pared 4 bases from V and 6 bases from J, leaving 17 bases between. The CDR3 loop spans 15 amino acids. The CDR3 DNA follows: TGTGCCAGCAGCCCCATTGGGGATGGTGCCAATGAGCAGTTCTTC. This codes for CASSPIGDGANEQFF.

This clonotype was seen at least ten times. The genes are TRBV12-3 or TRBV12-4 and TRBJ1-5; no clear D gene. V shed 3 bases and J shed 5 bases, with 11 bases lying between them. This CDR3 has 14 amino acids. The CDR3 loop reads CASSFLEKDQPQHF. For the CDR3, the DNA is TGTGCCAGCAGTTTCCTAGAGAAAGATCAGCCCCAGCATTTT.

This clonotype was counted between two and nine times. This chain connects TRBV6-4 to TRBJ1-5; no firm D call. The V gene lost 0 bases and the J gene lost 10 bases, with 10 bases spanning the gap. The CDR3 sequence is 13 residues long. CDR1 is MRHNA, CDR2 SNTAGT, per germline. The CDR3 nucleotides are TGTGCCAGCAGTGACTCGAGTGGTTCACCCCAGCATTTT. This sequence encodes CASSDSSGSPQHF.

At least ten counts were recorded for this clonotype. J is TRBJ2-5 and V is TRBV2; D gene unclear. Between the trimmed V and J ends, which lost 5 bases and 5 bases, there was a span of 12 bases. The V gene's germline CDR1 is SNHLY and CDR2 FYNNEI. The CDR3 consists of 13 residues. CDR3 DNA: TGTGCCAGCAGTCTTGACCCTGGGGAGACCCAGTACTTC. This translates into CASSLDPGETQYF.